These 12 T cell receptor beta chains came from one sample sequenced in a study of CD8+CD57+ T cells in acquired aplastic anemia. It was genomic DNA that served as the template for profiling TCR beta VDJ and CDR3. In TCRdb, the reads were re-called with MiXCR into one record per CDR3 protein. The table records some 150,000 distinct CDR3 sequences, just over 50% of them present only once. Whoever was chosen for sequencing had shown CD8+CD57+ cell expansion by flow cytometry. Sequencing used sorted CD4+, CD8+, or CD8+CD57+ T cells (not recorded which) from PBMCs. Receptors were obtained from a human donor with aplastic anemia.

The V call is TRBV18, the J call TRBJ1-1; possible D gene TRBD1, 5 bases. CDR1 and CDR2 from the germline V gene are KGHSH and LQKENI. V lost 3 bases and J 0 bases, leaving 11 bases between the germline ends. This CDR3 comprises 15 residues. The CDR3 here is CASSPSGLLNTEAFF. The CDR3 region has the DNA TGTGCCAGCTCACCTTCGGGACTTTTGAACACTGAAGCTTTCTTT.

This clonotype has at least ten counts. The V call is TRBV27, the J call TRBJ1-6; D is ambiguous. The CDR3 is 12 residues long. Deletions cut 5 bases from V and 7 bases from J, with 6 bases between. The germline CDR1 and CDR2 sequences are MNHEY and SMNVEV (reference sequence). CDR3 residues: CASSTSNSPLHF. CDR3 DNA sequence: TGTGCCAGCAGTACGAGCAATTCACCCCTCCACTTT.

The chain carries TRBV19 and TRBJ2-3; 8 nucleotides match TRBD1. J lost 1 base, V lost 5 bases, and 2 bases had no gene match. Per the germline V gene, CDR1 is LNHDA and CDR2 is SQIVND (reference sequence). The length of the CDR3 is 14 residues. The chain's CDR3 is CASSQGAGTDTQYF. DNA for the CDR3: TGTGCCAGTAGTCAGGGGGCTGGCACAGATACGCAGTATTTT.

This clonotype was observed at least ten times. This chain links TRBV4-1 with TRBJ2-7; no reliable D call. The CDR3 sequence is 14 residues long. Germline loops: CDR1 MGHRA, CDR2 YSYEKL. Trimming shortened V by 1 base and J by 3 bases, and 10 bases separated the two germline ends. CDR3 amino acids: CASSQGSSLYEQYF. In DNA form, the CDR3 reads TGCGCCAGCAGCCAAGGTTCTTCCCTCTACGAGCAGTACTTC.

This clonotype appeared a single time. The rearrangement joins TRBV11-1 to TRBJ2-3; 9 bases are a match to TRBD1. V was clipped by 4 bases and J by 9 bases; unmatched bases: 11. The germline CDR1 and CDR2 sequences are SGHAT and FQDESV (reference sequence). This CDR3 is built from 15 residues. CDR3 protein: CASSSAPAGTGTQYF. Written as DNA, the CDR3 is TGTGCCAGCAGCTCAGCTCCAGCCGGGACAGGGACGCAGTATTTT. Supplemented by reference TRBV11-1 and TRBJ2-3, the full variable domain reads EAEVAQSPRYKITEKSQAVAFWCDPISGHATLYWYRQILGQGPELLVQFQDESVVDDSQLPKDRFSAERLKGVDSTLKIQPAELGDSAMYLCASSSAPAGTGTQYFGPGTRLTVL.

The chain recombines TRBV5-4 with TRBJ2-7, with 8 bases identical to TRBD1. This CDR3 region has 17 residues. J was trimmed by 3 bases and V by 3 bases; bases with no gene match: 14. Germline V lookup: CDR1 SGHNT, CDR2 YYREEE (reference sequence). The CDR3 DNA is TGTGCCAGCAGCTCGGGTCGACAGGGGATTGTGGACTACGAGCAGTACTTC. Protein: CASSSGRQGIVDYEQYF.

V and J are TRBV29-1 and TRBJ2-3; D unclear. V was pared by 4 bases and J by 0 bases, with 8 bases between. From germline, CDR1 is SQVTM and CDR2 ANQGSEA. This CDR3 contains 13 residues. The CDR3 sequence is CSVVLASTDTQYF. The CDR3, as DNA: TGCAGCGTTGTTTTAGCCAGCACAGATACGCAGTATTTT.

This clonotype was recorded at least ten times. The chain links TRBV11-1 to TRBJ2-2, with TRBD1 identical over 10 bases. The germline CDR1 and CDR2 sequences are SGHAT and FQDESV (reference sequence). Trimming at V came to 6 bases and at J to 1 base, leaving 8 bases not matched to a gene. The CDR3 has 17 residues. The CDR3 bases are TGTGCCAGCAGTCGACAGGGGGCGTGGGTGAACACCGGGGAGCTGTTTTTT. Protein: CASSRQGAWVNTGELFF.

This clonotype has a count of ten or more. The CDR3 DNA sequence: TGCGCCAGCAGTGCAGGACAGGACTACAATGAGCAGTTCTTC. This encodes CASSAGQDYNEQFF. The J gene is TRBJ2-1, the V gene TRBV10-1; the match to TRBD1 covers 7 bases. Germline CDR1 is WNHNN and CDR2 is SYGVQD (reference sequence). Trimming took 4 bases from V and 3 from J; bases not matched to a gene: 3. This CDR3 is built from 14 residues.

The J gene is TRBJ2-1, the V gene TRBV24-1, with D perhaps matching TRBD2 (5 bases). The CDR3 has 13 residues. Trimming left V 7 bases short and J 3 bases short, with 9 bases between. From germline, CDR1 is KGHDR and CDR2 SFDVKD. The DNA for the CDR3 is TGTGCCACCAGGGAGGACGACTACAATGAGCAGTTCTTC. Translation: CATREDDYNEQFF.

The chain combines TRBV6-5 with TRBJ2-7; no definite D call. This CDR3 is 10 amino acids long. CDR1 is MNHEY and CDR2 is SVGAGI in the germline V gene. Trimming shortened V by 0 bases and J by 6 bases, and 0 bases separated the two germline ends. The CDR3 is CASSYSEQYF. For the CDR3, the DNA is TGTGCCAGCAGTTACTCCGAGCAGTACTTC.

V gene TRBV29-1 combines with J gene TRBJ1-1; no clear D gene. Between the trimmed V and J ends, which lost 3 bases and 4 bases, there was a span of 18 bases. The V gene's germline CDR1 is SQVTM and CDR2 ANQGSEA. The CDR3 has 15 amino acids. The CDR3 sequence is CSVDRSGQRSTEAFF. The CDR3 coding sequence is TGCAGCGTTGATAGGTCAGGCCAGAGGAGCACTGAAGCTTTCTTT.